This TCR beta chain was obtained from a study of shared clonotypes between healthy human individuals. Clones were read by immunoSEQ multiplex PCR, and TCRdb kept only the in-frame ones, dropping some. Counted here are hundreds of thousands of clones, over 95% occurring once; the ten biggest clones make up less than 0.13%. CD45RO-negative CD8 cells positively selected for CCR7 made up the naive population, which excluded terminally differentiated effector memory CD45RA+ cells. Trimming cost V 4 bases and J 3 bases; bases outside gene matches: 4. The CDR3 is 15 amino acids. Germline-derived CDR1 and CDR2 are SGHNT and YYREEE (reference sequence).

The sample consisted of naive CD8+ T cells sorted from blood. The receptor's source is a woman in her 30s in good health. This chain links TRBV5-4 with TRBJ2-2, with 9 bases identical to TRBD1. CDR3 sequence reads: CASSAGTGYTGELFF. The CDR3 DNA follows: TGTGCCAGCAGCGCGGGGACAGGGTACACCGGGGAGCTGTTTTTT. Looking up the rest from reference TRBV5-4 and TRBJ2-2 gives the full variable domain: ETGVTQSPTHLIKTRGQQVTLRCSSQSGHNTVSWYQQALGQGPQFIFQYYREEENGRGNFPPRFSGLQFPNYSSELNVNALELDDSALYLCASSAGTGYTGELFFGEGSRLTVL.